The next 27 T cell receptor beta chains were all read from a single sample in a study of blood T cells in healthy people across ages. PCR was performed a second time for roughly 7 to 12 cycles using a sample-barcoded 5' primer and a J-beta primer mix. TCRdb re-called the 5' RACE reads through MiXCR, storing one row per CDR3 protein. The repertoire includes 710,000 or so distinct CDR3 sequences, 22% of them detected once, and roughly 22% sits in the top ten. Source material: blood. The receptors shown here come from a man in his sixties or seventies in good health.

The sample holds many counts of this clonotype. V and J are TRBV25-1 and TRBJ2-3, with D perhaps matching TRBD2 (6 bases). The CDR3 covers 14 residues. Trimming took 0 bases from V and 6 from J, leaving 10 bases between them. Germline V gene lookup returns CDR1 MGHDK and CDR2 SYGVNS. CDR3 nucleotide sequence: TGTGCCAGCAGTGAATATATGGAGGGGGATACGCAGTATTTT. This codes for CASSEYMEGDTQYF.

V is TRBV18 and J is TRBJ1-2, with D unresolved. Germline assignment: CDR1 KGHSH and CDR2 LQKENI. V lost 6 bases and J 3 bases, leaving 11 bases between the germline ends. The CDR3 consists of 13 residues. The CDR3 region has the DNA TGTGCCAGCTCGCCTAGGGTCGACTATGGCTACACCTTC. Its translation: CASSPRVDYGYTF. Full variable domain (rest looked up from reference TRBV18 and TRBJ1-2): NAGVMQNPRHLVRRRGQEARLRCSPMKGHSHVYWYRQLPEEGLKFMVYLQKENIIDESGMPKERFSAEFPKEGPSILRIQQVVRGDSAAYFCASSPRVDYGYTFGSGTRLTVV.

In this sample, this clonotype turned up a few times. The chain joins TRBV7-8 to TRBJ2-7; tentative D call: TRBD2 (6 bases). Matching the DNA end better, TRBJ2-1 makes the J call doubtful. This CDR3 is 11 amino acids long. The germline V gene has CDR1 SGHVS and CDR2 FQNEAQ. For the CDR3, the DNA is TGTGCCAGCAGCTTAGCGGGAGGGCAGTTCTTC. It yields the protein CASSLAGGQFF.

The table lists this clonotype with a few counts. V gene TRBV20-1 combines with J gene TRBJ2-7; D gene unclear. The V end was cut by 5 bases, the J end by 4 bases, with 18 bases between. CDR3 length: 14 residues. Germline V gene data show CDR1 as DFQATT and CDR2 as SNEGSKA (reference sequence). The CDR3 is CSAAPQELQYEQYF. In nucleotides, the CDR3 is TGCAGTGCTGCACCCCAGGAATTGCAGTACGAGCAGTACTTC.

This clonotype was counted between two and nine times. The rearrangement uses TRBV6-5 and TRBJ2-5; 11 bases align to TRBD1. CDR1 MNHEY and CDR2 SVGAGI come from the germline V gene. The CDR3 is 13 residues long. V lost 10 bases and J lost 5; bases outside the gene matches: 6. This CDR3 reads CAIGQGAWETQYF. For the CDR3, the DNA is TGTGCCATAGGACAGGGGGCCTGGGAGACCCAGTACTTC.

In its sample, this clonotype was seen a few times. This sequence joins TRBV12-3 or TRBV12-4 and TRBJ2-3; TRBD1 aligns across 7 bases. After removal of 6 bases from V and 0 bases from J, the junction contained 6 bases not matched to a gene. The CDR3 covers 15 residues. The CDR3 here is CASRDDRASTDTQYF. In DNA, the CDR3 is TGTGCCAGCAGAGACGACAGGGCTAGCACAGATACGCAGTATTTT.

A few counts support this clonotype. The V gene is TRBV7-8, the J gene TRBJ2-5; D remains ambiguous. TRBJ2-7 explains the end of the DNA better; the J call may be wrong. This CDR3 spans 17 amino acids. In germline, CDR1 is SGHVS, CDR2 FQNEAQ. In DNA form, the CDR3 reads TGTGCCAGCAGCTCGCGAGAAACTCGGAACAAGCGCTACGAGCAGTACTTC. It yields the protein CASSSRETRNKRYEQYF.

The chain employs TRBV6-1 and TRBJ1-4; D is ambiguous. The germline V gene has CDR1 MNHNS and CDR2 SASEGT. The CDR3 runs 15 residues. V was pared by 6 bases and J by 4 bases, with 15 bases between. This CDR3 is CASSSGRLLNEKLFF. The CDR3 DNA reads as TGTGCCAGCAGCTCCGGACGGCTTCTTAATGAAAAACTGTTTTTT.

This clonotype was seen a single time. One junction end disagrees with the germline gene, perhaps due to a read error. The chain couples TRBV5-1 to TRBJ1-1, with D unresolved. This CDR3 is 13 amino acids long. CDR1 and CDR2 (germline): SGHRS, YFSETQ. CDR3 DNA sequence: TGCGCCGGCAGCTTGCAGGAGTACACTGAAGCTTTCTTT. This gives the protein CAGSLQEYTEAFF.

Only a few counts were recorded for this clonotype. The chain employs TRBV10-3 and TRBJ2-1, with 11 bases that match TRBD2. The germline gives CDR1 ENHRY, CDR2 SYGVKD. J was trimmed by 0 bases and V by 3 bases; bases with no gene match: 16. The CDR3 runs to 21 residues. The CDR3 region is CAISDAPGASSGRHSYNEQFF. CDR3 nucleotides: TGTGCCATCAGTGATGCCCCCGGGGCGTCTAGCGGGAGGCACTCCTACAATGAGCAGTTCTTC.

The V gene is TRBV19, the J gene TRBJ2-5; TRBD2 matches 12 bases. Gene TRBJ2-1 matches the end of the DNA better, so the J call may be wrong. This CDR3 contains 14 residues. Germline V gives CDR1 LNHDA, CDR2 SQIVND (reference sequence). CDR3: CASHRLAGVGEQFF. DNA of the CDR3: TGTGCCAGTCACAGACTAGCGGGAGTTGGGGAGCAGTTCTTC.

As regards this clonotype: A junction boundary mismatches the germline segment, possibly from a read error. The chain couples TRBV15 to TRBJ2-5, with D tentatively TRBD2 (5 bases). The CDR3 is 15 amino acids. CDR1 and CDR2 (germline): LNHNV, YYDKDF (reference sequence). The CDR3 DNA sequence: TGTGCCACCAGCAGAGATTTGACTAACCAAGAGACCCGGTACTTC. The encoded protein is CATSRDLTNQETRYF.

Note on this clonotype: One end of the junction does not line up with germline, which may come from a read error. The chain uses TRBV7-2 and TRBJ2-2; D gene uncertain. Germline V gene data show CDR1 as SGHTA and CDR2 as FQGNSA. The CDR3 totals 13 residues. Written as DNA, the CDR3 is TGTGCCAGCAGCTTCCCCAACATCGGGGAGCTGTTTTTT. Translation gives CASSFPNIGELFF.

This clonotype was recorded a few times. This sequence joins TRBV20-1 and TRBJ1-1; 9 bases fit TRBD1. V lost 4 bases to trimming and J lost 1 base; unmatched junction nucleotides: 10. Germline V CDR1 and CDR2: DFQATT, SNEGSKA (reference sequence). This CDR3 region has 16 residues. CDR3 loop: CSAKVTGGGKNTEAFF. The DNA of the CDR3 is TGCAGTGCTAAAGTCACAGGGGGCGGTAAGAACACTGAAGCTTTCTTT.

This clonotype was seen only a few times. The V gene is TRBV6-5, the J gene TRBJ2-5; no definite D call. The J call is uncertain, as TRBJ2-1 better fits the DNA end. The length of the CDR3 is 13 residues. The V gene's germline CDR1 is MNHEY and CDR2 SVGAGI. The CDR3 reads CASSYSPGESQFF. Written as DNA, the CDR3 is TGTGCCAGCAGTTACTCACCGGGCGAGAGTCAGTTCTTC.

This clonotype turned up a few times. One end of the junction is discordant with germline, which a read error may explain. The V call is TRBV6-1, the J call TRBJ1-5, with a possible D match to TRBD1 (5 bases). The CDR3 length is 13 residues. Per germline, CDR1 MNHNS and CDR2 SASEGT. CDR3: CASGDSPNQPQHF. The CDR3 nucleotides read TGTGCCAGCGGTGACAGTCCAAATCAGCCCCAGCATTTT.

There are a few counts of this clonotype. The rearrangement uses TRBV2 and TRBJ2-2, with D maybe TRBD2 (5 bases). The V and J ends lost 2 bases and 5 bases respectively, with 15 bases between them. Germline lookup yields CDR1 SNHLY and CDR2 FYNNEI. The CDR3 length is 16 residues. The DNA of the CDR3 is TGTGCCAGCAGTGAAAGGCGGCTTCCGGGGACCGGGGAGCTGTTTTTT. Translating it yields CASSERRLPGTGELFF. Full variable domain (rest looked up from reference TRBV2 and TRBJ2-2): EPEVTQTPSHQVTQMGQEVILRCVPISNHLYFYWYRQILGQKVEFLVSFYNNEISEKSEIFDDQFSVERPDGSNFTLKIRSTKLEDSAMYFCASSERRLPGTGELFFGEGSRLTVL.

This chain joins TRBV20-1 and TRBJ1-6; 11 bases agree with TRBD1. Trimming removed 6 bases from V and 6 bases from J; junction bases left unmatched: 4. Per germline, CDR1 DFQATT and CDR2 SNEGSKA (reference sequence). This CDR3 comprises 14 residues. The CDR3 here is CSAGQGAGNSPLHF. The DNA of the CDR3 is TGCAGTGCAGGACAGGGGGCGGGTAATTCACCCCTCCACTTT.

This clonotype was counted a few times. This chain joins TRBV20-1 and TRBJ2-5; 7 positions agree with TRBD1. The closer fit of TRBJ2-7 to the DNA end suggests the J call may be wrong. The CDR3 totals 12 residues. Per germline, CDR1 DFQATT and CDR2 SNEGSKA (reference sequence). The CDR3 reads CSATGTDYEQYV. DNA for the CDR3: TGCAGTGCAACCGGGACAGATTACGAGCAGTACGTC.

Many counts were recorded for this clonotype. This chain uses TRBV5-1 with TRBJ1-1; no reliable D call. Germline CDR1 reads SGHRS; CDR2 reads YFSETQ. The CDR3 is 13 residues long. V gave up 0 bases and J gave up 0 bases, with 3 bases separating them. The CDR3 DNA reads TGCGCCAGCAGCTTGGAACTGAACACTGAAGCTTTCTTT. It yields the protein CASSLELNTEAFF.

Comments on this clonotype: The conserved phenylalanine or tryptophan is not found at the CDR3 terminus, so this likely reflects a read error. The V gene is TRBV20-1, the J gene TRBJ2-7, with a possible D match to TRBD1 (7 bases). CDR1 is DFQATT and CDR2 is SNEGSKA in the germline V gene (reference sequence). The CDR3 spans 16 residues. V was clipped by 0 bases and J by 2 bases, with 17 bases between them. The CDR3 nucleotides are TGCAGTGCTAGAGAAGATGCGGGACAGCATCCCTACGAGCAGTACCTC. The encoded protein is CSAREDAGQHPYEQYL.

The chain employs TRBV6-5 and TRBJ2-5; 11 nucleotides line up with TRBD2. The J call may not be correct, given that the DNA end is closer to TRBJ2-1. Germline CDR1 is MNHEY and CDR2 is SVGAGI. The CDR3 runs to 14 residues. The CDR3 is CASTEPSGGNEQFF. CDR3 DNA: TGTGCCAGCACCGAGCCTAGCGGGGGGAATGAGCAGTTCTTC.

The rearrangement uses TRBV3-1 and TRBJ1-2, with D possibly matching TRBD1 (6 bases). This CDR3 contains 13 residues. Trimming shortened V by 4 bases and J by 4 bases, and 10 bases separated the two germline ends. Germline V lookup: CDR1 LGHDT, CDR2 YNNKEL (reference sequence). CDR3 loop: CASSRGATYGYTF. The CDR3 nucleotides read TGTGCCAGCAGCCGGGGGGCCACCTATGGCTACACCTTC.

V gene TRBV2 combines with J gene TRBJ1-5; D gene ambiguous. The CDR3 covers 14 residues. The V gene lost 6 bases and the J gene lost 0 bases, with 9 bases spanning the gap. Germline values: CDR1 SNHLY, CDR2 FYNNEI. The CDR3 DNA follows: TGTGCCAGCAGCCGACTGAATAGCAATCAGCCCCAGCATTTT. Translation: CASSRLNSNQPQHF.

In regard to this clonotype: One end of the junction fails to match germline, which may point to a read error. The J gene is TRBJ2-6, the V gene TRBV20-1, with 9 bases matching TRBD1. Per the germline V gene, CDR1 is DFQATT and CDR2 is SNEGSKA (reference sequence). The CDR3 totals 19 residues. CDR3 in amino acids: CSARDGTGQGWSGANVPTF. The CDR3 DNA reads TGCAGTGCTAGAGATGGAACGGGACAGGGCTGGTCTGGGGCCAACGTCCCGACTTTC.

This clonotype has only a few counts. The chain employs TRBV29-1 and TRBJ2-5; D is possibly TRBD1 or TRBD2 (5 bases each). Germline V gene data show CDR1 as SQVTM and CDR2 as ANQGSEA. Trimming removed 1 base at V and 1 base at J, with 7 bases between. This CDR3 region has 13 residues. CDR3 protein: CSVEGGTQETQYF. The CDR3 DNA is TGCAGCGTTGAAGGAGGGACCCAAGAGACCCAGTACTTC.

The chain links TRBV29-1 to TRBJ1-1; D not certain. This CDR3 region has 12 residues. Germline loops: CDR1 SQVTM, CDR2 ANQGSEA. Trimming stripped 3 bases from V and 4 bases from J, with 9 bases between. The CDR3: CSVDGVSTEAFF. In DNA form, the CDR3 reads TGCAGCGTTGACGGGGTTTCCACTGAAGCTTTCTTT.